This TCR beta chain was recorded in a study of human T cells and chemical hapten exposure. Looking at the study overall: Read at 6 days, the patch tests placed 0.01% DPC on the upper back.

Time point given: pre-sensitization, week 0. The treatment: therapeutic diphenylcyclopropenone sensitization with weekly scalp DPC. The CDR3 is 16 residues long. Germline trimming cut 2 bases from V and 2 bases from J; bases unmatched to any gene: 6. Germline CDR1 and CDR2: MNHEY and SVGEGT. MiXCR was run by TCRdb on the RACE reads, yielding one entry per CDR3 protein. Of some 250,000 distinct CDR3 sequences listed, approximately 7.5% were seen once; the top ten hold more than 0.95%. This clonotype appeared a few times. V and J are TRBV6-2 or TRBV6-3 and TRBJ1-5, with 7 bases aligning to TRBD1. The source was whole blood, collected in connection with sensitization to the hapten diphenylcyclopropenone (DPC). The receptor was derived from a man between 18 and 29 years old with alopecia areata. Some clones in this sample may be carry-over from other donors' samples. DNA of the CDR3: TGTGCCAGCAGTTACAGGGACAGTCGTGGCAATCAGCCCCAGCATTTT. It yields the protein CASSYRDSRGNQPQHF.